This TCR beta chain emerged from a study of blood T cell repertoires in COVID-19. V lost 5 bases and J lost 3, with 16 bases in between. The length of the CDR3 is 15 residues. Germline V gene lookup returns CDR1 MGHRA and CDR2 YSYEKL. Clones were sequenced by immunoSEQ multiplex PCR, and TCRdb holds only the in-frame ones, with some missing. The sample lists approximately 98,000 clones, roughly 85% occurring once. The genes are TRBV4-1 and TRBJ1-1; weak D call: TRBD1 (6 bases). The sequenced sample was peripheral blood. This clonotype was obtained from a human donor in a cohort sampled during active COVID-19. CDR3 region: CASSFTTGTDTEAFF. The CDR3 DNA reads as TGCGCCAGCAGCTTTACTACAGGGACGGACACTGAAGCTTTCTTT.